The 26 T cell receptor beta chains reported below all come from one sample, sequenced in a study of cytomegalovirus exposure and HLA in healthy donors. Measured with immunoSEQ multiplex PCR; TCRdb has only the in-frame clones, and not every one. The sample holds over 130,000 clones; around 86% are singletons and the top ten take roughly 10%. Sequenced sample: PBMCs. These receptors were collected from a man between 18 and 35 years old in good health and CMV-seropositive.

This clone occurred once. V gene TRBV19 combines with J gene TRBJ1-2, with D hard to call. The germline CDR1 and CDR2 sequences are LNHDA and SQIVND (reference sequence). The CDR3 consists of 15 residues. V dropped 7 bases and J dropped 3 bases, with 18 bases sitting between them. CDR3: CASTAGAGGYYGYTF. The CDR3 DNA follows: TGTGCCAGTACCGCCGGAGCAGGAGGCTACTATGGCTACACCTTC.

The CDR3 region has the DNA TGCGCCAGCAGCTTGTTCGGGGGAGTAACCTACGAGCAGTACTTC. Residues: CASSLFGGVTYEQYF. The chain joins TRBV5-1 to TRBJ2-7; tentatively, D is TRBD2 (6 bases). The CDR3 loop spans 15 amino acids. In germline, CDR1 is SGHRS, CDR2 YFSETQ. Trimming removed 1 base from V and 2 bases from J, with 13 bases in between.

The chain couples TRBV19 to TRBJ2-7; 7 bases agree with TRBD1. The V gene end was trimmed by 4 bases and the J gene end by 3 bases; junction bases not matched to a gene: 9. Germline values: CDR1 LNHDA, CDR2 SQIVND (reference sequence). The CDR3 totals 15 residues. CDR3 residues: CASSKTPGQIYEQYF. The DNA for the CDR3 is TGTGCCAGTAGTAAAACGCCGGGACAGATCTACGAGCAGTACTTC.

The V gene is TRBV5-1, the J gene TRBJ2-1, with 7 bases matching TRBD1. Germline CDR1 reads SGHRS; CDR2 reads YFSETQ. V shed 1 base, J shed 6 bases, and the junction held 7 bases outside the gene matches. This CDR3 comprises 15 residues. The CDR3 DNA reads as TGCGCCAGCAGCTTGCAGCGGACAGGTTTCAATGAGCAGTTCTTC. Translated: CASSLQRTGFNEQFF.

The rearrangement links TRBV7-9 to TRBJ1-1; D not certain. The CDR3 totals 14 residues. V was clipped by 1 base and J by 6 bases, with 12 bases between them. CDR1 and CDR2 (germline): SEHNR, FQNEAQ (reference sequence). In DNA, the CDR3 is TGTGCCAGCAGCTTAGGCCGCGGGGTCGCTGAAGCTTTCTTT. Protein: CASSLGRGVAEAFF.

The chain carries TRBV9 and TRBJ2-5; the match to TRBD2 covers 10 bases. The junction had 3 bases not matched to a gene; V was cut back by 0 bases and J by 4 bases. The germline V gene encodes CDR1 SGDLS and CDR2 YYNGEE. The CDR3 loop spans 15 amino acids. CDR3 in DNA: TGTGCCAGCAGCGTAGATCCTAGCGGGGGAGAGACCCAGTACTTC. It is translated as CASSVDPSGGETQYF.

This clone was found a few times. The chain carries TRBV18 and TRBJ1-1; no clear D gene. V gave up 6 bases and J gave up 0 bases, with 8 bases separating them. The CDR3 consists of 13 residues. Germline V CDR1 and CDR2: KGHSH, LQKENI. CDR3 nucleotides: TGTGCCAGCTCGCCTAATTTGAACACTGAAGCTTTCTTT. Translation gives CASSPNLNTEAFF. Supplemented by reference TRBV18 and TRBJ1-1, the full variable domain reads NAGVMQNPRHLVRRRGQEARLRCSPMKGHSHVYWYRQLPEEGLKFMVYLQKENIIDESGMPKERFSAEFPKEGPSILRIQQVVRGDSAAYFCASSPNLNTEAFFGQGTRLTVV.

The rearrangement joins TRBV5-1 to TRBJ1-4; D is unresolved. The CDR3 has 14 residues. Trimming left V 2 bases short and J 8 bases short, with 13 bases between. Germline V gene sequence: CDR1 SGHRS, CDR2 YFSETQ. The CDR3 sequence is CASSLGRAGEKLFF. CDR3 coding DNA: TGCGCCAGCAGCTTAGGAAGGGCGGGCGAAAAACTGTTTTTT.

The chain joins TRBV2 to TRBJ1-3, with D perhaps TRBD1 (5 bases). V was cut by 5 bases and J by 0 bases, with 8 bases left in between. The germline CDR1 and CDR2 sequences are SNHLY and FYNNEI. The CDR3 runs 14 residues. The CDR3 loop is CASSPGDSGNTIYF. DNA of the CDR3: TGTGCCAGCAGTCCGGGGGACTCTGGAAACACCATATATTTT.

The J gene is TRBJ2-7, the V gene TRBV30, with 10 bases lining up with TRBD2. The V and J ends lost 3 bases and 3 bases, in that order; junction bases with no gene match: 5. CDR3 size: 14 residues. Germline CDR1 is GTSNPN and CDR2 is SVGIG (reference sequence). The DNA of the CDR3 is TGTGCCTGGAGGGGGGCTAGCGGGGGCTACGAGCAGTACTTC. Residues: CAWRGASGGYEQYF.

The CDR3 sequence is CASSRGQGADTEAFF. The CDR3 nucleotides read TGTGCCAGCAGCCGGGGACAGGGGGCAGACACTGAAGCTTTCTTT. The chain couples TRBV5-4 to TRBJ1-1; 12 bases match TRBD1. The CDR3 loop spans 15 amino acids. Per germline, CDR1 SGHNT and CDR2 YYREEE (reference sequence). J lost 3 bases, V lost 4 bases, and 4 bases had no gene match.

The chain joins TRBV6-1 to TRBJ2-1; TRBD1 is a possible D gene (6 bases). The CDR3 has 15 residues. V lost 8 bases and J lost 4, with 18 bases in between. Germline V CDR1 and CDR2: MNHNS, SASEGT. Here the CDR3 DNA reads TGTGCCAGCTTCAATCCGGGACACCTATACAATGAGCAGTTCTTC. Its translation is CASFNPGHLYNEQFF.

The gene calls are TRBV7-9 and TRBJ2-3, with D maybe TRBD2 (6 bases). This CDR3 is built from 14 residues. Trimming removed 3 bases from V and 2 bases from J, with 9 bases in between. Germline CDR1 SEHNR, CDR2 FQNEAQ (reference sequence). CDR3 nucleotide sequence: TGTGCCAGCAGCTTTTGGGGGGTCACAGATACGCAGTATTTT. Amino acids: CASSFWGVTDTQYF.

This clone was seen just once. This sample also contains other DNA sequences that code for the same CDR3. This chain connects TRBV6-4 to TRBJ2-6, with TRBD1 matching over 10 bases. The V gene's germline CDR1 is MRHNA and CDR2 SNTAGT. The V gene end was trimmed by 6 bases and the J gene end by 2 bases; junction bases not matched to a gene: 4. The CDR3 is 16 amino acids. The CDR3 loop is CASSPGTGAGANVLTF. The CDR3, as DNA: TGTGCCAGCAGCCCCGGGACAGGGGCTGGGGCCAACGTCCTGACTTTC.

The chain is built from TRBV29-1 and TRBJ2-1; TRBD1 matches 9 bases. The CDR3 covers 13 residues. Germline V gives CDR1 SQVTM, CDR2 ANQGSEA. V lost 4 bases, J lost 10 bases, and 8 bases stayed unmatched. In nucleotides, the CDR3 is TGCAGCGTTGCGGGGACAGGGCATTTCGAGCAGTTCTTC. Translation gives CSVAGTGHFEQFF.

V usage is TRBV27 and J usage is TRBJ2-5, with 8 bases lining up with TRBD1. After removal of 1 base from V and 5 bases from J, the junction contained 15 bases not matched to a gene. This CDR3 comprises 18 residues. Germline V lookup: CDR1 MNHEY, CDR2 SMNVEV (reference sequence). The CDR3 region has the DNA TGTGCCAGCAGTTTATTAAGCCCAGGACAGGGAAGTTTCGAGACCCAGTACTTC. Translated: CASSLLSPGQGSFETQYF.

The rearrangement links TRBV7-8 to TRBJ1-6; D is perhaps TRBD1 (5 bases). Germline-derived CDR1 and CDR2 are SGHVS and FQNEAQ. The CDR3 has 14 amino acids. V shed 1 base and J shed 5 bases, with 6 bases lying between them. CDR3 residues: CASSLEQDNSPLHF. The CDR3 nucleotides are TGTGCCAGCAGCTTAGAACAGGATAATTCACCCCTCCACTTT. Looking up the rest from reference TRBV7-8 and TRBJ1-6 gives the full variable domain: GAGVSQSPRYKVAKRGQDVALRCDPISGHVSLFWYQQALGQGPEFLTYFQNEAQLDKSGLPSDRFFAERPEGSVSTLKIQRTQQEDSAVYLCASSLEQDNSPLHFGNGTRLTVT.

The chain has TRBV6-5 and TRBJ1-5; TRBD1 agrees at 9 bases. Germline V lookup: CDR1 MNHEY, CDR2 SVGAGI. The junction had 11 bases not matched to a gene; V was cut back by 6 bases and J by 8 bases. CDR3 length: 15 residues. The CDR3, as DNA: TGTGCCAGCAGCACCGACAGGGGGGTAGCGAAGCCCCAGCATTTT. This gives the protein CASSTDRGVAKPQHF.

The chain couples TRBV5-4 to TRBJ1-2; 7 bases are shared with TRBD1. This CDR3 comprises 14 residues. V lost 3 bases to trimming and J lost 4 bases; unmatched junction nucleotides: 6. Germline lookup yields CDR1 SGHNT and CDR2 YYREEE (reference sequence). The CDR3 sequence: CASSSLGGGYGYTF. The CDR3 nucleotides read TGTGCCAGCAGCTCGCTAGGGGGCGGCTATGGCTACACCTTC.

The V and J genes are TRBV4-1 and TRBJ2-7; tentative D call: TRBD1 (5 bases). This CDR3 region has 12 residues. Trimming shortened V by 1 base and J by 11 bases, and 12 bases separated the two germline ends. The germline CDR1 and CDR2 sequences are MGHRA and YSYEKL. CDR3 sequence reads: CASSQGQQRKYF. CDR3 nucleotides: TGCGCCAGCAGCCAAGGACAGCAACGGAAGTACTTC.

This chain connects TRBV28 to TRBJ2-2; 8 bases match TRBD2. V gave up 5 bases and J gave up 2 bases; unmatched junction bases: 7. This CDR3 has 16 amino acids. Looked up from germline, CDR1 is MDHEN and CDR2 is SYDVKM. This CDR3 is CASSPPGTRNTGELFF. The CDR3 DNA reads TGTGCCAGCAGTCCGCCCGGGACTAGAAACACCGGGGAGCTGTTTTTT.

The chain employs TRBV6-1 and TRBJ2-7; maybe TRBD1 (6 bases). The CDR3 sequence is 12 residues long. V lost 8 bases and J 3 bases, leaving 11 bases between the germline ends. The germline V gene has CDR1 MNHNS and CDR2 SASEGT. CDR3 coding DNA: TGTGCCAGCGAGGGACAACTCTACGAGCAGTACTTC. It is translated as CASEGQLYEQYF.

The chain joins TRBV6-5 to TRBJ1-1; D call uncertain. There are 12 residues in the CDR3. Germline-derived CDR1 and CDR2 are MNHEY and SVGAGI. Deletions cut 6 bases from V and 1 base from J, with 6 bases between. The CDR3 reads CASREGNTEAFF. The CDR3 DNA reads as TGTGCCAGCAGGGAGGGGAACACTGAAGCTTTCTTT.

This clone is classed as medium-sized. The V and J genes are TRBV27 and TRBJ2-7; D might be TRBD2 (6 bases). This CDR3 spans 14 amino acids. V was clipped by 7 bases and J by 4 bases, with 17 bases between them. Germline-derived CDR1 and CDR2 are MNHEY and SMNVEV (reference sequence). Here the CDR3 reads CASMRIGEEYEQYF. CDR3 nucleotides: TGTGCCAGCATGCGGATCGGGGAGGAGTACGAGCAGTACTTC.

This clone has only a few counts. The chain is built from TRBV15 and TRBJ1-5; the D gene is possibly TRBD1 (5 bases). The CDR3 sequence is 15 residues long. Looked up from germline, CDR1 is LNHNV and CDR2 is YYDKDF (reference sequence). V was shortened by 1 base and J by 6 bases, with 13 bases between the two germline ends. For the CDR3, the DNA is TGTGCCACCAGCAGAGTTGGCGGGGGTGGTCAGCCCCAGCATTTT. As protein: CATSRVGGGGQPQHF.

CDR3 amino acids: CASSSGQGAAGELFF. CDR3 nucleotide sequence: TGTGCCAGCAGCTCGGGACAGGGGGCCGCCGGGGAGCTGTTTTTT. This chain joins TRBV7-8 and TRBJ2-2; 12 nucleotides match TRBD1. The length of the CDR3 is 15 residues. Looked up from germline, CDR1 is SGHVS and CDR2 is FQNEAQ. Germline trimming cut 4 bases from V and 6 bases from J; bases unmatched to any gene: 3.